Below are 7 T cell receptor beta chains sequenced from a single sample in a study of CD8+CD57+ T cells in acquired aplastic anemia (dated by TCRdb to the late 2010s). Sequencing relied on an Illumina HiSeq 2000. Genomic DNA served as template for TCR beta VDJ combination and CDR3 sequence profiling. The public reads were reanalyzed by TCRdb: fastp trimming at Q25, MiXCR alignment, in-frame beta chains only. Entries are consolidated by CDR3 protein sequence, retaining the most common genes and DNA. This sample gives under 500,000 distinct CDR3 sequences in total; approximately 32% of them show up just once. 0.7% to 1% of the sample is in the top ten clones. The patients picked for sequencing were ones in whom flow cytometry had shown an expansion of CD8+CD57+ cells. The sequenced material came from sorted CD4+, CD8+, or CD8+CD57+ T cells (not recorded which) from PBMCs. These receptors originate from a human donor with aplastic anemia.

The chain employs TRBV24-1 and TRBJ1-2; 7 bases are shared with TRBD1. V shed 7 bases and J 5 bases; nucleotides not matched to a gene: 6. The V gene's germline CDR1 is KGHDR and CDR2 SFDVKD. This CDR3 comprises 13 residues. The CDR3 bases are TGTGCCACCAGCAGTCCGACAGGGTATGGCTACACCTTC. It is translated as CATSSPTGYGYTF.

In this sample, this clonotype turned up a few times. The rearrangement joins TRBV19 to TRBJ1-1; 8 nucleotides line up with TRBD1. Germline lookup yields CDR1 LNHDA and CDR2 SQIVND (reference sequence). The V and J ends lost 9 bases and 0 bases, in that order; junction bases with no gene match: 9. This CDR3 contains 15 residues. CDR3 DNA: TGTGCCAGCTCACTAGGACAGGGTGTGAACACTGAAGCTTTCTTT. This encodes CASSLGQGVNTEAFF.

This clonotype was detected a few times. The chain employs TRBV12-5 and TRBJ1-6; a weak D match, TRBD1 (5 bases). The CDR3 loop spans 14 amino acids. V gave up 3 bases and J gave up 10 bases, with 13 bases separating them. Germline lookup yields CDR1 LGHNT and CDR2 FRNRAP. CDR3: CASGLGAFGSPLHF. DNA of the CDR3: TGTGCTAGTGGTTTAGGGGCATTCGGCTCACCCCTCCACTTT.

This clonotype showed up many times. The chain carries TRBV10-3 and TRBJ2-7; D remains unclear. Looked up from germline, CDR1 is ENHRY and CDR2 is SYGVKD. The CDR3 runs 11 residues. Trimming stripped 6 bases from V and 3 bases from J, with 6 bases between. CDR3 sequence (DNA): TGTGCCATCAGGGAGAACTACGAGCAGTACTTC. Protein: CAIRENYEQYF.

This clonotype was seen many times. V is TRBV24-1 and J is TRBJ2-1, with 8 nucleotides matching TRBD1. Germline CDR1 is KGHDR and CDR2 is SFDVKD. The junction had 6 bases not matched to a gene; V was cut back by 3 bases and J by 9 bases. This CDR3 spans 14 amino acids. CDR3 residues: CATSDKDRAIEQFF. CDR3 in DNA: TGTGCCACCAGTGATAAGGACAGGGCGATTGAGCAGTTCTTC.

This clonotype was seen at least ten times. The chain uses TRBV10-3 and TRBJ2-5; 8 bases are shared with TRBD1. The CDR3 has 17 residues. The V gene end was trimmed by 5 bases and the J gene end by 5 bases; junction bases not matched to a gene: 16. Germline V gene data show CDR1 as ENHRY and CDR2 as SYGVKD. Here the CDR3 DNA reads TGTGCCATCAGTCCCGCGGGGACAGGTGCCCTCATGGAGACCCAGTACTTC. As protein: CAISPAGTGALMETQYF.

This clonotype was picked up many times. The chain has TRBV29-1 and TRBJ1-1; TRBD1 agrees at 8 bases. The CDR3 consists of 13 residues. Germline CDR1 reads SQVTM; CDR2 reads ANQGSEA. With V trimmed by 4 bases and J by 5 bases, 6 bases remained unmatched. The CDR3 sequence: CSVAKDRGTEAFF. Written as DNA, the CDR3 is TGCAGCGTTGCTAAAGACAGGGGAACTGAAGCTTTCTTT. Full variable domain (remainder filled in from reference TRBV29-1 and TRBJ1-1): SAVISQKPSRDICQRGTSLTIQCQVDSQVTMMFWYRQQPGQSLTLIATANQGSEATYESGFVIDKFPISRPNLTFSTLTVSNMSPEDSSIYLCSVAKDRGTEAFFGQGTRLTVV.